The clone carrying this T cell receptor beta chain was recorded once. The data originate from a study of blood T cell repertoires in COVID-19. As for the study in general: Samples of COVID-19 (acute and convalescent) were obtained from the United States, Italy and Spain. Sources were T cells, B-cell-depleted T cells, or PBMCs; the material itself was cDNA or gDNA.

Germline lookup yields CDR1 SEHNR and CDR2 FQNEAQ (reference sequence). This CDR3 contains 17 residues. Unmatched junction bases numbered 14, after V lost 6 bases and J lost 3 bases. Original data processing: Reference gene primer amplification gave nucleated cell count estimates. Here immunoSEQ multiplex PCR was the method, and the copy in TCRdb shows in-frame clones only, minus some. V and J calls and clone size follow that table, whereas D and trimming were derived from the DNA. Among about 74,000 clones listed, roughly four fifths were seen once. This rearrangement joins TRBV7-9 to TRBJ2-3; TRBD2 aligns across 8 bases. The source is a human donor in a cohort sampled during active COVID-19. The source material was peripheral blood. For the CDR3, the DNA is TGTGCCAGCAGGCCGAACCCCCGGGGGGGCGAGACAGATACGCAGTATTTT. It codes for CASRPNPRGGETDTQYF.